This T cell receptor (beta chain) originates from a study of blood T cells in healthy people across ages. Overall study findings and caveats: The study regarded diversity estimates from one million T cells as underestimates. Both higher diversity and more naive CD4+ cells marked long-lived donors when set against aged donors.

A second about 7 to 11 cycle PCR used barcoded and J-beta primers. Every cDNA molecule bore a tag from a template-switch adaptor containing 12 random nucleotides. Each CDR3 protein gets one entry after TCRdb re-called the 5' RACE reads with MiXCR. Of just over 1 million distinct CDR3 sequences listed, around 43% are singletons. On this clonotype itself: What it recognizes is unknown.

Germline values: CDR1 MNHNY, CDR2 SVGAGI (reference sequence). Trimming pared 5 bases from V and 5 bases from J, leaving 12 bases between. This CDR3 region has 13 residues. Per sample, a minimum of 7 million PBMCs were isolated. The material sequenced was blood. The chain combines TRBV6-6 with TRBJ1-2, with D possibly TRBD1 on 6 matching bases. The origin of this receptor is a woman aged 60-75 years in good health. CDR3 coding DNA: TGTGCCAGCAGTCAAAGGGGGGATTATGGCTACACCTTC. The encoded protein is CASSQRGDYGYTF.